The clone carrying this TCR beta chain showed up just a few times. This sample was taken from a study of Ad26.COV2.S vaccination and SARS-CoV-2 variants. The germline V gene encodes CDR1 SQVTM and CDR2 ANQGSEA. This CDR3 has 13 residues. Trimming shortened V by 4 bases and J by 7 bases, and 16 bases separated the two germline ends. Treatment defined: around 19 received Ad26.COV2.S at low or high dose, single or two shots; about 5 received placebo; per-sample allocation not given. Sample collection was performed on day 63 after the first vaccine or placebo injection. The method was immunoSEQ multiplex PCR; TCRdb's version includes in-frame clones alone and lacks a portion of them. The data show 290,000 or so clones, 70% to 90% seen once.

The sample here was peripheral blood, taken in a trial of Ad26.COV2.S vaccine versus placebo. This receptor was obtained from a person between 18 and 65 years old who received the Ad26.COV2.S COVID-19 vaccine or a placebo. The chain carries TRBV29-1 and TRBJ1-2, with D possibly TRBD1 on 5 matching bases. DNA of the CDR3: TGCAGCGTTGGGACCCATCAAGGGACTGGCTACACCTTC. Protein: CSVGTHQGTGYTF.